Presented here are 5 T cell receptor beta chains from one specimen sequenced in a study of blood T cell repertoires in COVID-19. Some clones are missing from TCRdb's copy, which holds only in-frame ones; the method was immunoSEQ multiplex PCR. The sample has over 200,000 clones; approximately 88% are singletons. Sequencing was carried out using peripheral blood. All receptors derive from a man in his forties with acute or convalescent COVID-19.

CDR3 nucleotides: TGTGCCAGCAGCTTAGCCCCCCGGGAGGACACCATATATTTT. Translated: CASSLAPREDTIYF. The rearrangement links TRBV7-9 to TRBJ1-3; no firm D call. Between the trimmed V and J ends, which lost 0 bases and 8 bases, there was a span of 11 bases. The germline gives CDR1 SEHNR, CDR2 FQNEAQ (reference sequence). The CDR3 is 14 residues long.

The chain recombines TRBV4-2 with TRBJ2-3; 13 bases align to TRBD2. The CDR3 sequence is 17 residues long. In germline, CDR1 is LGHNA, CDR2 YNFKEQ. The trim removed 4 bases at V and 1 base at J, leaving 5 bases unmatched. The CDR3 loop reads CASSRWTSGSRTDTQYF. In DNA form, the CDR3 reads TGTGCCAGCAGCCGATGGACTAGCGGGAGTCGCACAGATACGCAGTATTTT.

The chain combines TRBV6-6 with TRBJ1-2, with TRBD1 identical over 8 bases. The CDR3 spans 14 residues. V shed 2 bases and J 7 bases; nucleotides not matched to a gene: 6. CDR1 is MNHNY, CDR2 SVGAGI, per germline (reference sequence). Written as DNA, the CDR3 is TGTGCCAGCAGTTACGACAGGGGAGGGGGTGGCTACACCTTC. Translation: CASSYDRGGGGYTF.

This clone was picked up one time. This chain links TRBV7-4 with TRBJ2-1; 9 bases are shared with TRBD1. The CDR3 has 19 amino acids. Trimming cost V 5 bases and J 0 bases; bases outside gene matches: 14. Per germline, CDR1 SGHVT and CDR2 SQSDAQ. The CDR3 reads CASSLRDRVTDCSYNEQFF. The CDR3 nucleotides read TGTGCCAGCAGCCTCCGGGACAGGGTAACCGATTGCTCCTACAATGAGCAGTTCTTC.

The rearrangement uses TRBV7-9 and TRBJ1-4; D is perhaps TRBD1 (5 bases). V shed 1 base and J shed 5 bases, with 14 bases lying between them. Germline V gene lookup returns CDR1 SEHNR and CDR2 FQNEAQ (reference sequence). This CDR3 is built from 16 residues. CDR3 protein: CASSLVLSGLNEKLFF. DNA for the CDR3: TGTGCCAGCAGCTTAGTGCTGTCAGGGTTGAATGAAAAACTGTTTTTT.